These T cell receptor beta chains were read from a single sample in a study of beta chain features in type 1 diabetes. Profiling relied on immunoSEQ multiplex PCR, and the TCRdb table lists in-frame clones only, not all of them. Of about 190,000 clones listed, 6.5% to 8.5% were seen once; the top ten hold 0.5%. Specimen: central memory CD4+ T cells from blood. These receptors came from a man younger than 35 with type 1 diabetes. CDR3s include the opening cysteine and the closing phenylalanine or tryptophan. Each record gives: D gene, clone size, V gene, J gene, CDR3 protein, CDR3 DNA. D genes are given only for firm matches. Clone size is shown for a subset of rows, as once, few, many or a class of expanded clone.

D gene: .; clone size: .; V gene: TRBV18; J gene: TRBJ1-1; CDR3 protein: CASSPPAVTEAFF; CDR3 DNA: TGTGCCAGCTCACCACCGGCGGTGACTGAAGCTTTCTTT
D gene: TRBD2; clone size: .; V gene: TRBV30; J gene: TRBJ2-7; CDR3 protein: CAWRGAGGHYEQYF; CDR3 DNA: TGTGCCTGGAGGGGGGCGGGAGGGCACTACGAGCAGTACTTC
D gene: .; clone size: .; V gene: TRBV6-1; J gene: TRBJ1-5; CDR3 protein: CASSLRGGDQPQHF; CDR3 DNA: TGTGCCAGCAGCCTGCGAGGAGGGGATCAGCCCCAGCATTTT
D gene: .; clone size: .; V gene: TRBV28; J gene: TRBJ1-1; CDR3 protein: CASSLFSDEAFF; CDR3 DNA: TGTGCCAGCAGTTTATTTTCAGATGAAGCTTTCTTT
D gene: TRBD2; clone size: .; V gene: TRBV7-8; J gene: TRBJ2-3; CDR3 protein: CASSLVASSGGFTDTQYF; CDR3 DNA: TGTGCCAGCAGCTTAGTTGCCTCTAGCGGGGGGTTCACAGATACGCAGTATTTT
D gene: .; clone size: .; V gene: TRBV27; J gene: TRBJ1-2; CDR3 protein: CASSPQTTTTYGYTF; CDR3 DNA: TGTGCCAGCAGTCCCCAAACTACAACTACCTATGGCTACACCTTC
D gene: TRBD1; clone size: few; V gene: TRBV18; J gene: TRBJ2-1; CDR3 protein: CASSPTGGVNNEQFF; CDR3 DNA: TGTGCCAGCTCACCGACAGGGGGCGTCAACAATGAGCAGTTCTTC
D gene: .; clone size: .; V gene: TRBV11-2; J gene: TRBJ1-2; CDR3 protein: CASSSGRGYTF; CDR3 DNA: TGTGCCAGCAGCTCAGGGCGTGGCTACACCTTC
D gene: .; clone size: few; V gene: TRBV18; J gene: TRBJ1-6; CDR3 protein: CASSPTANNSPLHF; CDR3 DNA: TGTGCCAGCTCACCAACTGCAAATAATTCACCCCTCCACTTT
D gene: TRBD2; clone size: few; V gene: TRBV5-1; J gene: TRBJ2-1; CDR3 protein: CASSLAGGVINEQFF; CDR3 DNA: TGCGCCAGCAGCTTGGCCGGGGGGGTCATCAATGAGCAGTTCTTC
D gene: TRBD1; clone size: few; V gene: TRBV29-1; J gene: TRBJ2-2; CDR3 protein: CSVADRGRTLSGELFF; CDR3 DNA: TGCAGCGTTGCTGACAGGGGGCGGACGTTATCCGGGGAGCTGTTTTTT
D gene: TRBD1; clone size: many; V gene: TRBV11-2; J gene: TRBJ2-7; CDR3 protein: CASSEDRGREQYF; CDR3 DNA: TGTGCCAGCAGCGAAGACAGGGGTAGAGAGCAGTACTTC
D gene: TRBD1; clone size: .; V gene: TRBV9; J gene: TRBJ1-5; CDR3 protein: CASSVATTGGLQPQHF; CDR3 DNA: TGTGCCAGCAGCGTAGCTACAACAGGGGGCTTGCAGCCCCAGCATTTT
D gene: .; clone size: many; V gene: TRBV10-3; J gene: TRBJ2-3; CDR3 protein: CAISESIIVYTQYF; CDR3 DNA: TGTGCCATCAGTGAGTCGATTATAGTGTATACGCAGTATTTT
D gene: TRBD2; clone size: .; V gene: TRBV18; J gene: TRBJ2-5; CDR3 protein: CASSPPGTSGLQVQYF; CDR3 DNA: TGTGCCAGCTCACCCCCCGGGACTAGCGGTCTCCAGGTTCAGTACTTC
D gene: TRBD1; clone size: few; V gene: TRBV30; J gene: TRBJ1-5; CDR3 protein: CAWRTGTDNNQPQHF; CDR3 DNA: TGTGCCTGGAGGACGGGGACAGACAACAATCAGCCCCAGCATTTT
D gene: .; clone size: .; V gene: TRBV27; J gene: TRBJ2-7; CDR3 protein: CASSLKPGTFIYEQYF; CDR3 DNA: TGTGCCAGCAGTTTAAAACCGGGGACTTTCATTTACGAGCAGTACTTC
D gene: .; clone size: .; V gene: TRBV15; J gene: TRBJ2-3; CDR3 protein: CATSRRYEGSDTQYF; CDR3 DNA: TGTGCCACCAGCAGGCGCTACGAGGGTTCAGATACGCAGTATTTT
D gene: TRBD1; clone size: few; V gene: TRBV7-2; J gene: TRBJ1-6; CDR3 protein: CASSLYSGTGLFPLHF; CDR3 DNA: TGTGCCAGCAGCTTGTATTCCGGGACAGGTCTTTTTCCCCTCCACTTT
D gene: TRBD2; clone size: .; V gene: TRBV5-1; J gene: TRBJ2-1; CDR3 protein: CASSLFLAGDNEQFF; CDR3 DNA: TGCGCCAGCAGCTTGTTTCTAGCGGGAGACAATGAGCAGTTCTTC
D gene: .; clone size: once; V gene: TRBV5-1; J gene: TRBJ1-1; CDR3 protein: CASSGRLENTEAFF; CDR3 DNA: TGCGCCAGCAGCGGTCGACTGGAGAACACTGAAGCTTTCTTT
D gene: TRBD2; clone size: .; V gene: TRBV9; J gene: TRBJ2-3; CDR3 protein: CASSVGVAGGTDTQYF; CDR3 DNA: TGTGCCAGCAGCGTAGGAGTAGCGGGAGGCACAGATACGCAGTATTTT
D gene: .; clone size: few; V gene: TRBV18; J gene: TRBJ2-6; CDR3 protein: CASSPAGFGANVLTF; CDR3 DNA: TGTGCCAGCTCACCAGCAGGGTTTGGGGCCAACGTCCTGACTTTC
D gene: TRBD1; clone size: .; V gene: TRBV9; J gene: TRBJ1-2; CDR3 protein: CASRPGQGGGYTF; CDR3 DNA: TGTGCCAGCAGACCGGGACAGGGCGGTGGCTACACCTTC
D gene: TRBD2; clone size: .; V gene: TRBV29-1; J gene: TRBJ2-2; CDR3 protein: CSARGLAGDTGELFF; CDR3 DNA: TGCAGCGCCCGAGGACTAGCGGGGGACACCGGGGAGCTGTTTTTT
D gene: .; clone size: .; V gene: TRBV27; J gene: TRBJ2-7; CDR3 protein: CASSLEKRAYEQYF; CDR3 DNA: TGTGCCAGCAGTTTAGAGAAGCGGGCCTACGAGCAGTACTTC
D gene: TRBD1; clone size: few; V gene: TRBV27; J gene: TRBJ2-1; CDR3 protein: CASSLDRGSYNEQFF; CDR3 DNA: TGTGCCAGCAGCTTGGACAGGGGCTCCTACAATGAGCAGTTCTTC
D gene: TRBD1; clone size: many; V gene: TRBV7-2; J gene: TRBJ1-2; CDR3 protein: CASKLSRDSYGYTF; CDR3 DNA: TGTGCCAGCAAACTCTCTAGGGACAGCTATGGCTACACCTTC
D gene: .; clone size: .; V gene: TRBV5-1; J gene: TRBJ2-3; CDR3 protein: CASSLQGSDTQYF; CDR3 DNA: TGCGCCAGCAGCTTGCAGGGGTCAGATACGCAGTATTTT
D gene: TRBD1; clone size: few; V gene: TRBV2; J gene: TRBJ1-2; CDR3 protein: CASRKGQGALGYTF; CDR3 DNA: TGTGCCAGCAGGAAAGGACAGGGGGCGCTTGGCTACACCTTC
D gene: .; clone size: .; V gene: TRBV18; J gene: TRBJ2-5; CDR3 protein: CASSPRTGFGETQYF; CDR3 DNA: TGTGCCAGCTCACCACGCACAGGGTTTGGCGAGACCCAGTACTTC
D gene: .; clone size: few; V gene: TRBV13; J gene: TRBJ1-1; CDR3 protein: CASSLERGTEAFF; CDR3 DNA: TGTGCCAGCAGCTTAGAACGGGGCACTGAAGCTTTCTTT
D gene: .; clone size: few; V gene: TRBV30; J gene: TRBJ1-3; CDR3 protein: CAWSPSYRSGNTIYF; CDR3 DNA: TGTGCCTGGAGTCCTAGTTACCGCTCTGGAAACACCATATATTTT
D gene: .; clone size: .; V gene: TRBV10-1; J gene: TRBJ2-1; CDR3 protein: CASSDEREQFF; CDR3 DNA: TGCGCCAGCAGTGACGAGCGGGAGCAGTTCTTC
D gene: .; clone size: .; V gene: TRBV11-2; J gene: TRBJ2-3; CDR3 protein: CASSPRLSATTDTQYF; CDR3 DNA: TGTGCCAGCAGCCCGCGACTTTCAGCTACCACAGATACGCAGTATTTT
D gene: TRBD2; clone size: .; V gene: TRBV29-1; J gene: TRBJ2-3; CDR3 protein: CSTCSLGGRGTDTQYF; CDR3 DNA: TGCAGCACATGTTCATTAGGCGGGAGGGGCACAGATACGCAGTATTTT
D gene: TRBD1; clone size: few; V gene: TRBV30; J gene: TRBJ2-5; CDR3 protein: CAWSGTGGRETQYF; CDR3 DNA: TGTGCCTGGAGTGGGACAGGGGGCAGGGAGACCCAGTACTTC
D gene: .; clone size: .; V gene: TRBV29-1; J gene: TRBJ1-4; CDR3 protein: CSVVWREDATNEKLFF; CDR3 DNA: TGCAGCGTTGTTTGGAGGGAGGATGCAACTAATGAAAAACTGTTTTTT
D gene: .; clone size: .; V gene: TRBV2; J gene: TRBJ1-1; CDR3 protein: CASSEQGNTEAFF; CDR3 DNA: TGTGCCAGCAGTGAGCAGGGGAACACTGAAGCTTTCTTT
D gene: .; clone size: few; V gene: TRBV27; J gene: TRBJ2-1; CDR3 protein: CASSGGSSYNEQFF; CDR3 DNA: TGTGCCAGCAGCGGGGGTAGCTCCTACAATGAGCAGTTCTTC
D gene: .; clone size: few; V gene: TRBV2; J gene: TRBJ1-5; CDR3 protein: CASSRAGPDGNQPQHF; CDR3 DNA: TGTGCCAGCAGCCGGGCAGGGCCGGACGGAAATCAGCCCCAGCATTTT
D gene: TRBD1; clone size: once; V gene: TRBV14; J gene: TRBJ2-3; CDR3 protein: CASSQEWTGSTWADTQYF; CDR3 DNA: TGTGCCAGCAGCCAAGAATGGACAGGGAGTACCTGGGCAGATACGCAGTATTTT
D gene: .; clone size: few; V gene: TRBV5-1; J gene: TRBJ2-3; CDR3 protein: CASSLVAGLSTDTQYF; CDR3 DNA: TGCGCCAGCAGCTTGGTGGCGGGCTTAAGCACAGATACGCAGTATTTT
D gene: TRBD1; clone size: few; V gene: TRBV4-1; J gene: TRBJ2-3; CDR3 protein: CASSHRTGPTDTQYF; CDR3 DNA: TGCGCCAGCAGCCACAGGACAGGCCCCACAGATACGCAGTATTTT
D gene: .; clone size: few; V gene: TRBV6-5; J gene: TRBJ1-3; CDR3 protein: CASRHRDTGNTIYF; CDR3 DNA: TGTGCCAGCAGACACCGGGACACCGGAAACACCATATATTTT
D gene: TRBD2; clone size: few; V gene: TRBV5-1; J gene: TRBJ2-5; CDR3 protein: CASSLGRTSGDQETQYF; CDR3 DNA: TGCGCCAGCAGCTTGGGCCGGACTAGCGGGGACCAAGAGACCCAGTACTTC
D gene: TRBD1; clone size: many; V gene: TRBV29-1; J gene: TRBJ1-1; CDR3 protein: CSLVEGGVAFF; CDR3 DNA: TGCAGCCTGGTGGAAGGGGGCGTAGCTTTCTTT
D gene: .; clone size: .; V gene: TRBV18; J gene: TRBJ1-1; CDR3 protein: CASSPPARGTEAFF; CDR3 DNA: TGTGCCAGCTCACCACCGGCGAGAGGCACTGAAGCTTTCTTT
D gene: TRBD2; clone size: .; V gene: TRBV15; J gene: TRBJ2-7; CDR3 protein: CATSRGLAGVEQYF; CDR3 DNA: TGTGCCACCAGCAGAGGACTAGCGGGAGTCGAGCAGTACTTC
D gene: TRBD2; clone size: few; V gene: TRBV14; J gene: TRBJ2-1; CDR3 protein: CASSHGGGTNEQFF; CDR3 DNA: TGTGCCAGCAGCCACGGCGGGGGGACTAATGAGCAGTTCTTC
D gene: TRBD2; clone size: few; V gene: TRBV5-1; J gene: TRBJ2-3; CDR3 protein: CASSPGRTGGFTDTQYF; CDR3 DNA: TGCGCCAGCAGCCCTGGGAGAACGGGGGGGTTCACAGATACGCAGTATTTT
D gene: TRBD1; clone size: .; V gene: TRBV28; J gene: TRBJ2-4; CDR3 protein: CASEDRSLKNIQYF; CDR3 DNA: TGTGCCAGCGAGGACAGGTCATTGAAAAACATTCAGTACTTC
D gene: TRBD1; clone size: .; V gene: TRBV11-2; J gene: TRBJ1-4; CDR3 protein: CASSTRTGNEKLFF; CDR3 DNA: TGTGCCAGCAGCACTAGGACAGGGAATGAAAAACTGTTTTTT
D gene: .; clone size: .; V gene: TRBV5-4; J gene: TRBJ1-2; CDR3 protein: CASSPAFRDYGYTF; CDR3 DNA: TGTGCCAGCAGCCCTGCTTTTAGAGATTATGGCTACACCTTC
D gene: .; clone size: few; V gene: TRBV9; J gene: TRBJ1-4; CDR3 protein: CASSEGHGLEKLFF; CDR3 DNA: TGTGCCAGCAGCGAGGGACACGGACTTGAAAAACTGTTTTTT
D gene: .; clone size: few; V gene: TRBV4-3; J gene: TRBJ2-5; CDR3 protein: CASSQDRGTETQYF; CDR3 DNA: TGCGCCAGCAGCCAAGACAGGGGTACGGAGACCCAGTACTTC
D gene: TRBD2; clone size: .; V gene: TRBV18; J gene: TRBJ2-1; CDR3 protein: CASSPNGLANEQFF; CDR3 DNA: TGTGCCAGCTCACCGAACGGACTAGCAAATGAGCAGTTCTTC
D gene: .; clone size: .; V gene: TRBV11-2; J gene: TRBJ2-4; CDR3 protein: CASSPLNRAKNIQYF; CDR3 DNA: TGTGCCAGCAGCCCCTTGAACAGGGCCAAAAACATTCAGTACTTC
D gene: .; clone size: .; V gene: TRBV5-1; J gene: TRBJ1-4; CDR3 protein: CASSLRTSTNEKLFF; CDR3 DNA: TGCGCCAGCAGCTTACGGACATCAACTAATGAAAAACTGTTTTTT
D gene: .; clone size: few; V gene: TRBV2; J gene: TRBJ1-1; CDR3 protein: CASRDIPAEAFF; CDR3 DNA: TGTGCCAGCAGGGACATCCCAGCTGAAGCTTTCTTT